The following is a T cell receptor (beta chain) sequence with its context. Its antigen target is currently unknown. Base qualities are not at hand, and no much larger clone is one base apart. This record belongs to a study of shared clonotypes between healthy human individuals (dated by TCRdb to the early 2020s). At the level of the whole study: A few men and a couple of women, aged 18 to 49 years, made up the cohort. For each donor, three plates each were used for CD4 naive and CD4 memory, two plates were used for CD8 naive, and one plate was used for CD8 memory. To estimate repertoire size and how much clonotypes are shared between individuals, the study performed deep sequencing of blood TCR repertoires from a handful of healthy adults. Different laboratories and diverse techniques were used to prepare libraries and sequence TCR repertoires, to increase sequencing depth and limit assay-specific biases. Per donor, leukapheresis produced somewhere between about 0.8 and 9 billion PBMCs. Study-wide conclusions, independent of this receptor: Across a handful of donors, about 4.5% of naive CD4, around 3.3% of naive CD8, around 2.1% of memory CD4, and about 0.44% of memory CD8 clonotypes were shared. Sampling was restricted to blood, and TCR repertoires in tissue are likely to differ from TCR repertoires in blood. Pairwise subsampling led to the expectation that sequencing depth would affect the degree of clonotype sharing among donors. Even with the large sequencing depth, rarefaction of the sorted-subset datasets indicated that sequencing was incomplete. Higher generation probabilities were observed for clonotypes shared by all four sorted-subset donors than for non-shared clonotypes. Naive subsets generally had larger estimated clonotype richness than memory subsets did. Because the study included a small number of donors, the genetic and exposure-history diversity represented was limited.

Using the deep immunoSEQ assay, TCR CDR3 regions were amplified from genomic DNA by multiplex PCR. Extracted genomic DNA from each cell subset was spread evenly across all wells of several immunoSEQ 96-well plates, with each plate serving as a replicate. For sorted subsets, each replicate PCR was loaded with approximately 0.2 ug genomic DNA, equivalent to about 33,000 T cell genomes. Purified libraries were quantified with a Qubit 3.0 fluorometer, sized on a Bioanalyzer 2100, and re-quantified with the KAPA Library Quantification kit. A separate single-read 150-cycle Illumina NextSeq 550 flow cell was used to sequence each immunoSEQ 96-well plate. For the original study's pipeline: Because only junctional sequences without quality scores were contained in the immunoSEQ output, filtering matching that applied to full-length reads could not be performed. To assign V/J genes and CDR3, sequences were annotated against IMGT germline references using PyIR, a Python wrapper for IgBLAST v1.9. Any read was removed if the V/J assignment was weak (E-value above 1e-6), the CDR3 was missing, or the read contained stop codons, out-of-frame junctions, or ambiguous translated residues. A V3J clonotype was defined by an identical inferred V gene, J gene, and CDR3 amino acid sequence. Percentage overlap between repertoires was computed as shared unique clonotypes divided by the size of the smaller repertoire. Richness of each repertoire was evaluated using RTK rarefaction, the Chao1 estimator, and Recon v2.1 estimates of unobserved clonotypes. OLGA was used to compute generation probabilities for all TCRbeta clonotypes that the gDNA method yielded from four donors. TCRdb holds this immuneACCESS table with in-frame rearrangements only. Some clones are missing; in checked studies, unresolved V genes explain under half, and the rest has no known cause. The V and J calls and the clone size are those of that table, but D and trimming were determined from the DNA. For this sample there are approximately 400,000 clones; just over 95% appear just once. More than 0.3% of the sample is held by the ten biggest clonotypes.

Healthy HIV-negative adults with no recently reported acute infections or vaccinations were included as donors. All donors were Caucasian adults living in Nashville, Tennessee, USA. CD8 memory samples consisted of magnetically selected CD45RO+ cells combined with CCR7-negative CD45RA+ effector memory (TemRA) cells. Blood was collected by leukapheresis, and PBMCs were isolated by Ficoll-Histopaque density gradient centrifugation and then cryopreserved in liquid nitrogen vapor phase. Analytical flow cytometry was used to check the purity and quantity of each magnetically sorted T cell population. Each sorted fraction had its genomic DNA isolated and then quantified by UV absorbance on a Nanodrop 2000c. The trim is 5 bases for V and 6 bases for J, with a gap of 19 bases between the germline ends. Looking up the germline V gene yields CDR1 SGHVT and CDR2 SQSDAQ. The CDR3 contains 16 residues, cysteine and phenylalanine counted. Of all the DNA, just the CDR3 is kept, 48 bases in frame from base 1.

Recombination linked TRBV7-4 to TRBJ2-2; the D gene is perhaps TRBD2, on 5 matching bases. The sequenced material came from memory CD8+ T cells sorted from blood. The cell subset or site label corresponds to: CD45RO+ cells pooled with CCR7-negative TemRA cells. The sequence was obtained from a man aged 25 to 40 in good health. The CDR3 amino acid sequence is: CASSPLPVARPGELFF. The nucleotide sequence reads as follows: TGTGCCAGCAGCCCGCTGCCAGTAGCGAGACCCGGGGAGCTGTTTTTT.